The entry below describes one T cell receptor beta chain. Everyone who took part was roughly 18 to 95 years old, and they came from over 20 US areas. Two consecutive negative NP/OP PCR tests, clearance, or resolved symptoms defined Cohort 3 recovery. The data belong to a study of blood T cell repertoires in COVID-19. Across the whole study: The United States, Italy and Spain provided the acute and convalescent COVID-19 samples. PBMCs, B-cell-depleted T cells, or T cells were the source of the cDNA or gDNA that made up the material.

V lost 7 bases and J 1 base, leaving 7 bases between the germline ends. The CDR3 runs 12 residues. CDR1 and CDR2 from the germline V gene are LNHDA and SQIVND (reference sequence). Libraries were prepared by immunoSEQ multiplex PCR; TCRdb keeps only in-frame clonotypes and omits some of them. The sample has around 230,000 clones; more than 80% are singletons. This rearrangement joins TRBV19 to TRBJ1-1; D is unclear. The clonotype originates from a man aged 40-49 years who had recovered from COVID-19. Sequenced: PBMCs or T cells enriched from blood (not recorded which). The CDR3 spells CASKAGNTEAFF. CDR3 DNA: TGTGCCAGTAAGGCAGGGAACACTGAAGCTTTCTTT.